The source of this T cell receptor beta chain is a study of T-cell reconstitution after alpha-beta-depleted transplantation in children (dated by TCRdb to 2016 to 2018). General notes on the study: Using TCR repertoire profiling, the study followed T-cell immune reconstitution in a quantitative way in children after TCRalphabeta/CD19-depleted allogeneic hematopoietic cell transplantation.

Library prep was done by PCR. Instrument used: Illumina HiSeq 2500. TCR library preparation used molecular barcoding, with unique molecular identifiers applied to normalize quantification of the TCRbeta repertoire. The public reads were reanalyzed by TCRdb: fastp trimming at Q25, MiXCR alignment, in-frame beta chains only. Merged by CDR3 protein, the rows form single entries marked with the most common genes and DNA. This sample lists about 610,000 distinct CDR3 sequences; roughly a tenth were detected once. The ten largest make up about 4% of the sample. Measured from the cysteine to the phenylalanine, the CDR3 is 14 residues long. Only the CDR3 DNA is retained, 42 bases long and in frame from the first base. The junction carries 8 bases between V and J, which are trimmed by 1 base and 0 bases respectively. CDR1 and CDR2 were assigned from the germline V gene (reference sequence) as DFQATT and SNEGSKA.

This clonotype was counted ten times or more. This receptor's antigen is unknown. Base-call qualities are not available, and no considerably larger clone is one nucleotide away. The sequence came from a human donor who donated a stem cell graft to a child with acute myeloid leukemia. The sequencing here drew on PBMCs from the stem cell graft donor, taken from the stem cell graft. The V and J segments used are TRBV20-1 and TRBJ2-3; TRBD2 is possibly the D segment (5 matching bases). The CDR3 in this case is CSARVATSTDTQYF. The sequenced DNA is TGCAGTGCTAGAGTAGCGACTAGCACAGATACGCAGTATTTT.